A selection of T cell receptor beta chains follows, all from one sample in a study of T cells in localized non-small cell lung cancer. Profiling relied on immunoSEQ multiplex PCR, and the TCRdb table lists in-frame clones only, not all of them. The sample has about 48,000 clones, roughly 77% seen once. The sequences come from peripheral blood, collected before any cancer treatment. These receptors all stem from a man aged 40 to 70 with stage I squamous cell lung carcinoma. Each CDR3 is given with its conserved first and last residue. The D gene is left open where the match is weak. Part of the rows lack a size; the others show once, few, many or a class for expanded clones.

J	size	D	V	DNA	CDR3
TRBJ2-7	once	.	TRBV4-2	TGTGCCAGCAGCCCAGGCGACAGCTACGAGCAGTACTTC	CASSPGDSYEQYF
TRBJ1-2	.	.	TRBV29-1	TGCAGCGTTACAGGGAACGGCGGCTACACCTTC	CSVTGNGGYTF
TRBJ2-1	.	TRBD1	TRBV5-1	TGCGCCAGCAGCTTGGAGGGACAGGGCTACAATGAGCAGTTCTTC	CASSLEGQGYNEQFF
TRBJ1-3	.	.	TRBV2	TGTGCCAGCAGGGGGTCGACAGCCGGAAACACCATATATTTT	CASRGSTAGNTIYF
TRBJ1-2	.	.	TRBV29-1	TGCAGCGGGGAGACACCTCGGGGCTACACCTTC	CSGETPRGYTF
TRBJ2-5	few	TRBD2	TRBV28	TGTGCCAGCAGTTTAGGGCGGGGGGCGCGCCAAGAGACCCAGTACTTC	CASSLGRGARQETQYF
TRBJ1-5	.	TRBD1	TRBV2	TGTGCCAGCAGTTTAGGGGGCGTGTATCAGCCCCAGCATTTT	CASSLGGVYQPQHF
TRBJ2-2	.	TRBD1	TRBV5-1	TGCGCCAGCAGCCCACGAGGGGGCTCCGACACCGGGGAGCTGTTTTTT	CASSPRGGSDTGELFF
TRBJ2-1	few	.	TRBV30	TGTGCCTGGGAGCCCGGGGGCAATGAGCAGTTCTTC	CAWEPGGNEQFF
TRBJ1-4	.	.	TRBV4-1	TGCGCCAGCAGCCAAGATCGGAACAGGTTTTATGAAAAACTGTTTTTT	CASSQDRNRFYEKLFF
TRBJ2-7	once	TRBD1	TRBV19	TGTGCCAGCGGGGACAGGGACTCCTACGAGCAGTACTTC	CASGDRDSYEQYF
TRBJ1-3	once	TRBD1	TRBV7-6	TGTGCCAGCAGCCCTCTCCCCCGGACAGGGGGCGGTGGAAACACCATATATTTT	CASSPLPRTGGGGNTIYF
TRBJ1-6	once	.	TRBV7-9	TGTGCCAGCAGCTTAAGGTCGGGGTCTTCACCCCTCCACTTT	CASSLRSGSSPLHF
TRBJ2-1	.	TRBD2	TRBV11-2	TGTGCCAGCAGCCCTTCGACGGGGACTAGGAGTTCCTACAATGAGCAGTTCTTC	CASSPSTGTRSSYNEQFF
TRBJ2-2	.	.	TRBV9	TGTGCCAGCAGCACAGTGGTGACCGGGGAGCTGTTTTTT	CASSTVVTGELFF
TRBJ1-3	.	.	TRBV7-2	TGTGCCAGCAGTAGGGACTCGGGAACACCCTATTTT	CASSRDSGTPYF
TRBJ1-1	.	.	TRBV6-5	TGTGCCAGCAGTGACAGATCCACTGAAGCTTTCTTT	CASSDRSTEAFF
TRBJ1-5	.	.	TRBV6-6	TGTGCCAGCAGTTACCGAACTAGCAATCAGCCCCAGCATTTT	CASSYRTSNQPQHF
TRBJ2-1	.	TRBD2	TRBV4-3	TGCGCCAGCAGCCAGAGGACTAGCGGGGGGGAGGTGAGAAATGAGCAGTTCTTC	CASSQRTSGGEVRNEQFF
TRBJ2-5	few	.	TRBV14	TGTGCCAGCAGCCCCTTGCGAGGGGCCGGCCAAGAGACCCAGTACTTC	CASSPLRGAGQETQYF
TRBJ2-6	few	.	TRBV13	TGTGCCAGCAGCCCACCCCTATTCGGTGCTGGGGCCAACGTCCTGACTTTC	CASSPPLFGAGANVLTF
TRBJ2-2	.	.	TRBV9	TGTGCCAGCAGCGTCCGCGAGGGCGCCAACACCGGGGAGCTGTTTTTT	CASSVREGANTGELFF
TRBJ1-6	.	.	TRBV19	TGTGCCAGTAGTATCCGCGGCAGGGAGGATAATTCACCCCTCCACTTT	CASSIRGREDNSPLHF
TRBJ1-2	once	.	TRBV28	TGTGCCAGCAGTTTACGCATTGCTGGGGGCTACACCTTC	CASSLRIAGGYTF
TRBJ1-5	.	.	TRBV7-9	TGTGCCAGCAGCCCAGCGGGAGGTCAGCCCCAGCATTTT	CASSPAGGQPQHF
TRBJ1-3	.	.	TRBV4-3	TGCGCCAGCAGCCAAGATAAGTGGGGGGTGGTCTCTGGAAACACCATATATTTT	CASSQDKWGVVSGNTIYF
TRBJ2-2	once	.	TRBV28	TGTGCCACCGCTCGCGGGGGCGGCACCGGGGAGCTGTTTTTT	CATARGGGTGELFF
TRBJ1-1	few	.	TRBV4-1	TGCGCCAGCAGCCATGGACAGCTTGAAGCTTTCTTT	CASSHGQLEAFF
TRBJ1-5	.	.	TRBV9	TGTGCCAGCAGCGCGGACGGGGCCACTCAGCCCCAGCATTTT	CASSADGATQPQHF
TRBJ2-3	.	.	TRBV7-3	TGTGCCAGCAGCTTCGGGACTAGCACAGATACGCAGTATTTT	CASSFGTSTDTQYF
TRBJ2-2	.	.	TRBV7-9	TGTGCCAGCAGCTCACTAATTACCGAGAACACCGGGGAGCTGTTTTTT	CASSSLITENTGELFF
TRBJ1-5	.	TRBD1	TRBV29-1	TGCAGCGTCAGGACAGGGAGCAATCAGCCCCAGCATTTT	CSVRTGSNQPQHF
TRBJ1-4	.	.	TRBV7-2	TGTGCCAGCAGCTTCCGGAATGAAAAACTGTTTTTT	CASSFRNEKLFF
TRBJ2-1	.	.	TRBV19	TGTGCCAGTAGCCGGCAGAGCTCCTACAATGAGCAGTTCTTC	CASSRQSSYNEQFF
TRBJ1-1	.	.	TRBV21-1	TGTGCCAGCAGCCCGGGCCCCTCTGGGGCGGCTTTCTTT	CASSPGPSGAAFF
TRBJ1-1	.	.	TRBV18	TGTGCCAGCTCACCTTATATGGACGGAAGAGACACTGAAGCTTTCTTT	CASSPYMDGRDTEAFF
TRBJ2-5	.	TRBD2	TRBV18	TGTGCCAGCTCACTCGGGGGGCAAGAGACCCAGTACTTC	CASSLGGQETQYF
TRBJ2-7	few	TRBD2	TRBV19	TGTGCCACCAGAGAACGGGTAATAGCGGGGTACGAGCAGTACTTC	CATRERVIAGYEQYF
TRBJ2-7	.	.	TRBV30	TGTGCCTGGAGTAAAGGGAGCTCCTACGAGCAGTACTTC	CAWSKGSSYEQYF
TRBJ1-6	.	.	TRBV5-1	TGCGCCAGCAGCTTGGTTCAGTATAATTCACCCCTCCACTTT	CASSLVQYNSPLHF
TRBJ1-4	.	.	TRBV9	TGTGCCAGCAGCGTAGACGGGGTTCTTAAGGAAAAACTGTTTTTT	CASSVDGVLKEKLFF
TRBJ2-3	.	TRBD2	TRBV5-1	TGCGCCAGCAGCTTGGGGTCTAGCGGGGGGGCGGATACGCAGTATTTT	CASSLGSSGGADTQYF
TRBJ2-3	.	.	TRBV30	TGTGCCTGGAGGGGGGCGCCAGATACGCAGTATTTT	CAWRGAPDTQYF
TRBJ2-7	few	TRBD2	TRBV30	TGTGCCTGGAGAGTGCTAGCGGGGGGGCGGCAGTACTTC	CAWRVLAGGRQYF
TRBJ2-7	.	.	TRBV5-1	TGCGCCAGCAGCCTTCGTTCCGGGACGGTGGGGTACGAGCAGTACTTC	CASSLRSGTVGYEQYF
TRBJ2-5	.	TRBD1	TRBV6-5	TGTGCCAGCGGGACAGGGGTGCAACAAGAGACCCAGTACTTC	CASGTGVQQETQYF
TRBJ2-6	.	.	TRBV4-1	TGCGCCAGCAGCCAAGAGAGGGGGGCGCGGGCTGGGGCCAACGTCCTGACTTTC	CASSQERGARAGANVLTF
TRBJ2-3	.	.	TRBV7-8	TGTGCCAGCAAACTTAGGGGCCAGATCACAGATACGCAGTATTTT	CASKLRGQITDTQYF
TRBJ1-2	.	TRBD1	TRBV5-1	TGCGCCAGCAGCATGGGTACAGGGGTAAACTATGGCTACACCTTC	CASSMGTGVNYGYTF
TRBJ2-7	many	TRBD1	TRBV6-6	TGTGCCAGCAGGATGACCGAGACAGGGACAACTCTCTTC	CASRMTETGTTLF
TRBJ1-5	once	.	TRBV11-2	TGTGCCAGCAGCTTAGGAGGGCAGGGAGGACAGCCCCAGCATTTT	CASSLGGQGGQPQHF
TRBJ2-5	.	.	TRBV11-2	TGTGCCAGCAGCTTGACGTCCCTTGGGGCCCAGTACTTC	CASSLTSLGAQYF
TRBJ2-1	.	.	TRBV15	TGTGCCACCAGCAGAGGATCCCCTATTGAGCAGTTCTTC	CATSRGSPIEQFF
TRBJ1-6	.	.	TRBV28	TGTGCCAGCAGTTTATTCGATTCACCCCTCCACTTT	CASSLFDSPLHF
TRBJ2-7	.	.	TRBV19	TGTGCCAGTAGTCGGGGACTTGAGGGCTACGAGCAGTACTTC	CASSRGLEGYEQYF
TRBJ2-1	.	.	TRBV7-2	TGTGCCAGCAGCTTCTCCGCCGGGGGCGAGCAGTTCTTC	CASSFSAGGEQFF